This TCR beta chain appears in the sequencing data of a study of cytomegalovirus exposure and HLA in healthy donors. At the level of the study: Early release data held 85 million to 95 million unique TCRs from HLA-typed donors.

On this clone: Its antigen is not identified.

General study results and limits: A later analysis reportedly found fewer N-insertions in an Asian-associated ancestry cluster than the roughly 670-donor mean. Earlier analysis looked at TCR beta V segments, and most were productive about 87% or about 30% of the time. Some highly shared sequence variants likely arose as a pipeline artifact.

Primers included in the PCR were 60 Vbeta and 13 Jbeta primers. Data came from immunoSEQ multiplex PCR; TCRdb stores just in-frame clones and leaves some out. Of around 72,000 clones in the sample, roughly 72% were seen once. Looked up from germline, CDR1 is SEHNR and CDR2 is FQNEAQ (reference sequence). This CDR3 is built from 15 residues. The trim removed 4 bases at V and 4 bases at J, leaving 6 bases unmatched. Sequenced sample: PBMCs. This receptor was taken from a man in his forties or fifties in good health and CMV-seronegative. V gene TRBV7-9 combines with J gene TRBJ1-1; 10 nucleotides align to TRBD1. This CDR3 reads CASSYGQGVTTEAFF. CDR3 sequence (DNA): TGTGCCAGCAGCTATGGACAGGGGGTTACCACTGAAGCTTTCTTT.